The 21 T cell receptor beta chains given below trace back to one sample, sequenced in a study of blood T cell repertoires in COVID-19. Method: immunoSEQ multiplex PCR; TCRdb's copy keeps in-frame clones and lacks some. The sample carries over 350,000 clones, roughly 90% recorded once. Sequenced sample: PBMCs or T cells enriched from blood (not recorded which). The receptors stem from a woman aged 40-49 years who had been exposed to COVID-19.

The chain employs TRBV7-3 and TRBJ2-1; 11 bases fit TRBD2. The length of the CDR3 is 16 residues. Germline lookup yields CDR1 SGHTA and CDR2 FQGTGA. Trimming removed 1 base from V and 3 bases from J; junction bases left unmatched: 2. CDR3 loop: CASSLMGTSGYNEQFF. The CDR3 region has the DNA TGTGCCAGCAGCTTAATGGGGACTAGCGGCTACAATGAGCAGTTCTTC.

CDR3 nucleotides: TGTGCCAGCAGGATGAGAACAGGGCAAGAACAAGCTTTCTTT. It translates to CASRMRTGQEQAFF. The chain uses TRBV2 and TRBJ1-1, with D perhaps TRBD1 (6 bases). CDR1 SNHLY and CDR2 FYNNEI come from the germline V gene. V lost 6 bases and J lost 9, with 20 bases in between. This CDR3 has 14 residues.

The V call is TRBV30, the J call TRBJ2-7, with TRBD2 matching 9 bases. V shed 1 base and J 3 bases; nucleotides not matched to a gene: 10. CDR1 is GTSNPN, CDR2 SVGIG, per germline (reference sequence). CDR3 length: 16 amino acids. CDR3 in amino acids: CAWSGSGGLGYYEQYF. DNA of the CDR3: TGTGCCTGGAGTGGTAGCGGGGGCCTCGGATACTACGAGCAGTACTTC.

The rearrangement joins TRBV5-6 to TRBJ2-7; D gene unclear. CDR3 length: 12 residues. V lost 4 bases, J lost 6 bases, and 11 bases lay in between. Germline CDR1 and CDR2: SGHDT and YYEEEE. The CDR3 sequence: CASSDERSEQYF. The CDR3 bases are TGTGCCAGCAGCGACGAACGGAGCGAGCAGTACTTC.

The rearrangement uses TRBV30 and TRBJ2-2; D gene ambiguous. V was trimmed by 1 base and J by 4 bases, leaving 10 bases between them. The CDR3 contains 14 residues. The V gene's germline CDR1 is GTSNPN and CDR2 SVGIG (reference sequence). The CDR3 is CAWSGLLPTGELFF. The CDR3, as DNA: TGTGCCTGGAGTGGACTTTTGCCCACCGGGGAGCTGTTTTTT.

The V and J genes are TRBV11-3 and TRBJ2-1; TRBD2 might be the D (5 bases). The germline V gene encodes CDR1 SGHNT and CDR2 YENEEA. Trimming took 4 bases from V and 0 from J, leaving 19 bases between them. The CDR3 extends over 18 amino acids. The CDR3: CASSSRILARSSYNEQFF. In DNA form, the CDR3 reads TGTGCCAGCAGCTCCCGCATCTTAGCGCGAAGCTCCTACAATGAGCAGTTCTTC.

The V and J genes are TRBV29-1 and TRBJ1-2, with D uncertain. CDR1 SQVTM and CDR2 ANQGSEA come from the germline V gene. The CDR3 length is 12 residues. V lost 6 bases and J lost 2, with 10 bases in between. The CDR3 spells CSVQTPNYGYTF. CDR3 nucleotides: TGCAGCGTCCAGACACCGAACTATGGCTACACCTTC.

This chain uses TRBV20-1 with TRBJ1-1, with unresolved D. The CDR3 has 13 amino acids. Per germline, CDR1 DFQATT and CDR2 SNEGSKA (reference sequence). V shed 3 bases and J shed 0 bases, with 8 bases lying between them. CDR3 residues: CSASNDLNTEAFF. CDR3 coding DNA: TGCAGTGCTAGTAACGACTTGAACACTGAAGCTTTCTTT.

CDR3 sequence reads: CSVPVNTGELFF. In DNA form, the CDR3 reads TGCAGCGTTCCGGTGAACACCGGGGAGCTGTTTTTT. V gene TRBV29-1 combines with J gene TRBJ2-2; no clear D. The length of the CDR3 is 12 residues. CDR1 and CDR2 (germline): SQVTM, ANQGSEA. V lost 5 bases and J 1 base, leaving 5 bases between the germline ends.

This chain uses TRBV18 with TRBJ1-5; TRBD1 might be the D (5 bases). Deletions cut 3 bases from V and 7 bases from J, with 13 bases between. The CDR3 totals 14 residues. Germline V gene lookup returns CDR1 KGHSH and CDR2 LQKENI. CDR3 coding DNA: TGTGCCAGCTCACCGGTGGGCTCAGGGCAGCCCCAGCATTTT. Its translation is CASSPVGSGQPQHF.

V and J are TRBV5-4 and TRBJ1-1; no clear D. The CDR3 covers 13 residues. The V end lost 2 bases, the J end lost 4 bases, and 9 bases lay between the germline ends. Per germline, CDR1 SGHNT and CDR2 YYREEE (reference sequence). The CDR3 sequence: CASSFGSSTEAFF. The CDR3 DNA is TGTGCCAGCAGCTTTGGGAGTTCCACTGAAGCTTTCTTT.

This clone has a count of ten or more. The genes are TRBV29-1 and TRBJ1-2, with 8 bases lining up with TRBD1. J lost 2 bases, V lost 3 bases, and 5 bases had no gene match. Germline lookup yields CDR1 SQVTM and CDR2 ANQGSEA. The CDR3 length is 14 residues. The chain's CDR3 is CSVENRGKNYGYTF. The CDR3 DNA reads as TGCAGCGTTGAGAACAGGGGGAAGAACTATGGCTACACCTTC.

This clone was seen more than once but under ten times. This chain links TRBV7-2 with TRBJ2-7; 8 bases map to TRBD2. This CDR3 is 15 amino acids long. CDR1 SGHTA and CDR2 FQGNSA come from the germline V gene. J was trimmed by 0 bases and V by 1 base; bases with no gene match: 2. CDR3 amino acids: CASSLGLANSYEQYF. Written as DNA, the CDR3 is TGTGCCAGCAGCTTAGGACTAGCGAACTCCTACGAGCAGTACTTC.

This chain joins TRBV12-3 or TRBV12-4 and TRBJ2-1; D is perhaps TRBD2 (6 bases). The germline V and J ends were trimmed by 8 bases and 4 bases, with 12 bases remaining between them. The CDR3 contains 13 residues. CDR3 amino acids: CASGAGTYNEQFF. The CDR3 DNA is TGTGCCAGCGGGGCCGGGACTTACAATGAGCAGTTCTTC.

This clone was found a few times. The chain is built from TRBV19 and TRBJ1-4, with 8 bases lining up with TRBD1. With 7 bases clipped from V and 6 bases from J, the junction kept 10 bases outside the gene matches. This CDR3 spans 15 amino acids. The germline V gene encodes CDR1 LNHDA and CDR2 SQIVND (reference sequence). The CDR3 sequence: CASTETGDRHEKLFF. The DNA of the CDR3 is TGTGCCAGTACCGAGACAGGGGATCGTCATGAAAAACTGTTTTTT.

The chain carries TRBV4-2 and TRBJ1-1, with D possibly matching TRBD1 (5 bases). Germline CDR1 LGHNA, CDR2 YNFKEQ. The CDR3 consists of 16 residues. V lost 0 bases to trimming and J lost 1 base, with 12 bases between them. This CDR3 is CASSQEGRAGNTEAFF. The CDR3, as DNA: TGTGCCAGCAGCCAAGAAGGCAGGGCCGGGAACACTGAAGCTTTCTTT.

The chain couples TRBV3-1 (or the pseudogene TRBV3-2) to TRBJ2-2; 9 bases match TRBD2. The CDR3 consists of 18 residues. After removal of 4 bases from V and 6 bases from J, the junction contained 15 bases not matched to a gene. From germline, CDR1 is LGHDT and CDR2 YNNKEL (reference sequence). The CDR3 reads CASSREISGRSIPGELFF. The DNA for the CDR3 is TGTGCCAGCAGCCGAGAGATTAGCGGGAGAAGTATCCCCGGGGAGCTGTTTTTT.

The chain links TRBV7-6 to TRBJ2-5, with a weak D call TRBD1 (5 bases). The CDR3 sequence is 14 residues long. V lost 3 bases to trimming and J lost 8 bases, with 16 bases between them. CDR1 and CDR2 from the germline V gene are SGHVS and FNYEAQ. The CDR3 DNA reads as TGTGCCAGCAGCTTCTTCAGGGCCGTGGGTACCCAGTACTTC. Translated: CASSFFRAVGTQYF. The full variable domain, its missing parts supplied by reference TRBV7-6 and TRBJ2-5, is GAGVSQSPRYKVTKRGQDVALRCDPISGHVSLYWYRQALGQGPEFLTYFNYEAQQDKSGLPNDRFSAERPEGSISTLTIQRTEQRDSAMYRCASSFFRAVGTQYFGPGTRLLVL.

This chain links TRBV18 with TRBJ2-7; 12 nucleotides match TRBD1. After removal of 5 bases from V and 6 bases from J, the junction contained 5 bases not matched to a gene. In germline, CDR1 is KGHSH, CDR2 LQKENI. The CDR3 sequence is 14 residues long. The CDR3 loop is CASSTPGQGAEQYF. CDR3 DNA: TGTGCCAGCTCAACCCCGGGACAGGGGGCCGAGCAGTACTTC. The full variable domain, in which reference TRBV18 and TRBJ2-7 provide the parts outside the CDR3, is NAGVMQNPRHLVRRRGQEARLRCSPMKGHSHVYWYRQLPEEGLKFMVYLQKENIIDESGMPKERFSAEFPKEGPSILRIQQVVRGDSAAYFCASSTPGQGAEQYFGPGTRLTVT.

The chain combines TRBV10-3 with TRBJ1-3, with 7 nucleotides matching TRBD1. The CDR3 runs 14 residues. Per the germline V gene, CDR1 is ENHRY and CDR2 is SYGVKD. J lost 3 bases, V lost 5 bases, and 4 bases had no gene match. CDR3 in DNA: TGTGCCATCAGTACAGGGGTGGTTGGAAACACCATATATTTT. It translates to CAISTGVVGNTIYF.

V usage is TRBV7-8 and J usage is TRBJ2-7, with D possibly being TRBD1 (6 bases). CDR3 length equals 13 residues. Germline CDR1 is SGHVS and CDR2 is FQNEAQ. Trimming stripped 5 bases from V and 2 bases from J, with 10 bases between. DNA of the CDR3: TGTGCCAGCAGCCCTAGGACAGCCTACGAGCAGTACTTC. Translated: CASSPRTAYEQYF.